A single sample is the source of the 32 T cell receptor beta chains below, sequenced in a study of cytomegalovirus exposure and HLA in healthy donors. Use of 60 Vbeta and 13 Jbeta primers characterized the PCR. Clones were read by immunoSEQ multiplex PCR, and TCRdb kept only the in-frame ones, dropping some. The sample includes over 100,000 clones, about 60% of them seen just once. The sequenced sample consisted of PBMCs. The receptor source for this set is a human donor in good health.

The V call is TRBV5-1, the J call TRBJ2-3; D remains unclear. The CDR3 runs 17 residues. Trimming pared 3 bases from V and 1 base from J, leaving 18 bases between. Germline CDR1 is SGHRS and CDR2 is YFSETQ. The CDR3 DNA sequence: TGCGCCAGCAGCTCCTCCGACATGTTCCTGGGCACAGATACGCAGTATTTT. Encoded protein: CASSSSDMFLGTDTQYF.

The V and J genes are TRBV27 and TRBJ2-5; D is unclear. This CDR3 spans 16 amino acids. The germline V gene has CDR1 MNHEY and CDR2 SMNVEV (reference sequence). Trimming shortened V by 5 bases and J by 0 bases, and 16 bases separated the two germline ends. The CDR3 loop reads CASSPRLNLYQETQYF. The CDR3 DNA follows: TGTGCCAGCAGTCCCCGACTTAACTTGTACCAAGAGACCCAGTACTTC.

V is TRBV14 and J is TRBJ1-1; no firm D call. V lost 0 bases and J 7 bases, leaving 6 bases between the germline ends. This CDR3 region has 12 residues. Germline CDR1 is SGHDN and CDR2 is FVKESK. The CDR3 bases are TGTGCCAGCAGCCAAGATCCCAGTGAAGCTTTCTTT. Translated: CASSQDPSEAFF.

The rearrangement links TRBV7-6 to TRBJ2-7; 7 bases align to TRBD1. Trimming at V came to 5 bases and at J to 9 bases, leaving 19 bases not matched to a gene. CDR1 is SGHVS and CDR2 is FNYEAQ in the germline V gene. The CDR3 consists of 16 residues. CDR3: CASSPQQQGPHTRQYF. The CDR3 DNA is TGTGCCAGCAGCCCACAGCAACAGGGGCCCCACACGAGGCAGTACTTC. The full variable domain, completed using reference TRBV7-6 and TRBJ2-7, is GAGVSQSPRYKVTKRGQDVALRCDPISGHVSLYWYRQALGQGPEFLTYFNYEAQQDKSGLPNDRFSAERPEGSISTLTIQRTEQRDSAMYRCASSPQQQGPHTRQYFGPGTRLTVT.

The chain combines TRBV7-2 with TRBJ2-1; 11 nucleotides line up with TRBD2. The germline V gene encodes CDR1 SGHTA and CDR2 FQGNSA. Losses at the gene ends were 5 bases for V and 2 bases for J; bases not matched to a gene: 5. CDR3 length: 16 amino acids. The CDR3 region is CASSPTTSGTYNEQFF. The CDR3 DNA is TGTGCCAGCAGCCCCACGACTAGCGGGACCTACAATGAGCAGTTCTTC. Supplemented by reference TRBV7-2 and TRBJ2-1, the full variable domain reads GAGVSQSPSNKVTEKGKDVELRCDPISGHTALYWYRQSLGQGLEFLIYFQGNSAPDKSGLPSDRFSAERTGGSVSTLTIQRTQQEDSAVYLCASSPTTSGTYNEQFFGPGTRLTVL.

The rearrangement links TRBV28 to TRBJ2-5; 8 positions match TRBD1. The V gene's germline CDR1 is MDHEN and CDR2 SYDVKM. With 3 bases clipped from V and 5 bases from J, the junction kept 5 bases outside the gene matches. This CDR3 region has 14 residues. The CDR3, as DNA: TGTGCCAGCAGTTTTGGGCAGGGGGCTGAGACCCAGTACTTC. Translated, it gives CASSFGQGAETQYF.

Turning to this clone: This sample also contains other DNA sequences that code for the same CDR3. The gene calls are TRBV18 and TRBJ2-1; weak D call: TRBD2 (6 bases). CDR3 length: 16 residues. The V gene lost 3 bases and the J gene lost 8 bases, with 20 bases spanning the gap. The germline V gene encodes CDR1 KGHSH and CDR2 LQKENI. As DNA, the CDR3 is TGTGCCAGCTCACCCTCCCCCTGGGGTACTAGCTATGAGCAGTTCTTC. Its protein is CASSPSPWGTSYEQFF.

V is TRBV7-6 and J is TRBJ2-7; 7 bases map to TRBD2. This CDR3 contains 16 residues. V lost 5 bases to trimming and J lost 0 bases; unmatched junction nucleotides: 10. The V gene's germline CDR1 is SGHVS and CDR2 FNYEAQ. This CDR3 reads CASSPELAASSYEQYF. CDR3 nucleotides: TGTGCCAGCAGCCCCGAGCTAGCGGCCAGCTCCTACGAGCAGTACTTC.

This clone has more than one count but fewer than ten. This sequence joins TRBV5-6 and TRBJ2-4, with TRBD1 matching over 7 bases. CDR1 is SGHDT and CDR2 is YYEEEE in the germline V gene. The CDR3 is made up of 16 amino acids. Unmatched junction bases numbered 6, after V lost 1 base and J lost 2 bases. The CDR3 sequence: CASSLRGPLTKNIQYF. CDR3 DNA sequence: TGTGCCAGCAGCTTGAGGGGGCCTTTAACCAAAAACATTCAGTACTTC.

The chain employs TRBV10-3 and TRBJ2-5; 11 nucleotides align to TRBD2. The assigned J gene may be wrong: the sequence end matches TRBJ2-7 better. From germline, CDR1 is ENHRY and CDR2 SYGVKD. This CDR3 is 16 amino acids long. In DNA, the CDR3 is TGTGCCATCAGCAGCTCCGGGACTAGCGGAACCTACGAGCAGTACTTC. The encoded protein is CAISSSGTSGTYEQYF.

V and J are TRBV7-8 and TRBJ1-4; D not resolved. CDR1 is SGHVS and CDR2 is FQNEAQ in the germline V gene. Trimming pared 4 bases from V and 0 bases from J, leaving 12 bases between. The length of the CDR3 is 16 residues. The CDR3 DNA follows: TGTGCCAGCAGCTCCAAAAGATCGGCAACTAATGAAAAACTGTTTTTT. Amino acids: CASSSKRSATNEKLFF. Using reference TRBV7-8 and TRBJ1-4 for the parts outside the CDR3, the full variable domain is GAGVSQSPRYKVAKRGQDVALRCDPISGHVSLFWYQQALGQGPEFLTYFQNEAQLDKSGLPSDRFFAERPEGSVSTLKIQRTQQEDSAVYLCASSSKRSATNEKLFFGSGTQLSVL.

This clone was observed a few times. This rearrangement joins TRBV28 to TRBJ1-2; no definite D call. V was clipped by 2 bases and J by 2 bases, with 9 bases between them. The germline gives CDR1 MDHEN, CDR2 SYDVKM. The CDR3 has 14 residues. CDR3 coding DNA: TGTGCCAGCAGTTTAGCACATATCAACTATGGCTACACCTTC. It codes for CASSLAHINYGYTF.

The J gene is TRBJ1-1, the V gene TRBV4-2; D is ambiguous. Germline-derived CDR1 and CDR2 are LGHNA and YNFKEQ. There are 18 residues in the CDR3. Deletions cut 0 bases from V and 0 bases from J, with 17 bases between. The CDR3 DNA reads TGTGCCAGCAGCCAAGATTACGGGTCGGCCTACATGAACACTGAAGCTTTCTTT. This sequence encodes CASSQDYGSAYMNTEAFF.

V usage is TRBV4-1 and J usage is TRBJ2-7; 11 nucleotides agree with TRBD2. V dropped 2 bases and J dropped 4; count of bases not matched to a gene: 4. This CDR3 contains 15 residues. Germline V CDR1 and CDR2: MGHRA, YSYEKL. CDR3 in amino acids: CASSQTSGSNYEQYF. CDR3 bases: TGCGCCAGCAGCCAAACTAGCGGGAGTAATTACGAGCAGTACTTC.

This chain connects TRBV9 to TRBJ2-7; TRBD2 matches 8 bases. Germline CDR1 and CDR2: SGDLS and YYNGEE. This CDR3 is 14 amino acids long. Unmatched junction bases numbered 2, after V lost 0 bases and J lost 3 bases. The CDR3 bases are TGTGCCAGCAGCGTAGCTACTAGCGGCTACGAGCAGTACTTC. It yields the protein CASSVATSGYEQYF. Based on the CDR3 plus reference TRBV9 and TRBJ2-7, the full variable domain is DSGVTQTPKHLITATGQRVTLRCSPRSGDLSVYWYQQSLDQGLQFLIQYYNGEERAKGNILERFSAQQFPDLHSELNLSSLELGDSALYFCASSVATSGYEQYFGPGTRLTVT.

The chain combines TRBV6-1 with TRBJ2-1, with TRBD2 matching 12 bases. Germline V gene lookup returns CDR1 MNHNS and CDR2 SASEGT. Unmatched junction bases numbered 8, after V lost 4 bases and J lost 1 base. CDR3 length: 18 amino acids. The CDR3 protein is CASSVASGGAGSYNEQFF. The CDR3 coding sequence is TGTGCCAGCAGTGTTGCTAGCGGGGGGGCGGGTTCCTACAATGAGCAGTTCTTC.

This clone is a singleton in its sample. The chain links TRBV5-6 to TRBJ2-7, with 9 bases aligning to TRBD2. The length of the CDR3 is 15 residues. J was trimmed by 6 bases and V by 1 base; bases with no gene match: 8. Germline V lookup: CDR1 SGHDT, CDR2 YYEEEE. CDR3 DNA sequence: TGTGCCAGCAGCTTGTCCGCGGGAGGGCTCCTCGAGCAGTACTTC. This encodes CASSLSAGGLLEQYF.

This clone came up a few times. The chain employs TRBV4-1 and TRBJ2-2; D unclear. The CDR3 runs 17 residues. Germline assignment: CDR1 MGHRA and CDR2 YSYEKL. Trimming left V 0 bases short and J 0 bases short, with 11 bases between. CDR3 DNA sequence: TGCGCCAGCAGCCAAGATTATCTGACAACGAACACCGGGGAGCTGTTTTTT. Amino acid sequence: CASSQDYLTTNTGELFF.

This chain uses TRBV28 with TRBJ2-7; TRBD1 is a possible D gene (5 bases). Trimming stripped 3 bases from V and 0 bases from J, with 12 bases between. The CDR3 contains 15 residues. The germline V gene encodes CDR1 MDHEN and CDR2 SYDVKM. The CDR3 DNA follows: TGTGCCAGCAGTTTTTCAGGGCTGGCCTCCTACGAGCAGTACTTC. Translation: CASSFSGLASYEQYF.

The gene calls are TRBV29-1 and TRBJ2-5; D might be TRBD2 (6 bases). Between the trimmed V and J ends, which lost 4 bases and 7 bases, there was a span of 13 bases. The CDR3 runs to 12 residues. Per germline, CDR1 SQVTM and CDR2 ANQGSEA. The CDR3 coding sequence is TGCAGCGTTGCCCCTAGCGTAGGGACCCAGTACTTC. Translation gives CSVAPSVGTQYF. Variable domain in full (rest from reference TRBV29-1 and TRBJ2-5): SAVISQKPSRDICQRGTSLTIQCQVDSQVTMMFWYRQQPGQSLTLIATANQGSEATYESGFVIDKFPISRPNLTFSTLTVSNMSPEDSSIYLCSVAPSVGTQYFGPGTRLLVL.

This rearrangement joins TRBV6-1 to TRBJ1-1; 8 bases match TRBD1. The CDR3 loop spans 13 amino acids. Germline V gene data show CDR1 as MNHNS and CDR2 as SASEGT. Unmatched junction bases numbered 8, after V lost 4 bases and J lost 10 bases. The CDR3 sequence is CASSVAGGAGAFF. The CDR3 DNA reads TGTGCCAGCAGTGTAGCAGGGGGCGCTGGAGCTTTCTTT.

This CDR3 reads CASSEGRGRWAYNEQFF. The DNA for the CDR3 is TGTGCCAGCAGTGAGGGGCGGGGGAGGTGGGCCTACAATGAGCAGTTCTTC. The rearrangement links TRBV2 to TRBJ2-1; TRBD2 agrees at 7 bases. Unmatched junction bases numbered 10, after V lost 3 bases and J lost 2 bases. The CDR3 loop spans 17 amino acids. CDR1 and CDR2 from the germline V gene are SNHLY and FYNNEI.

The V and J genes are TRBV7-9 and TRBJ2-7; 14 bases match TRBD2. Germline trimming cut 3 bases from V and 5 bases from J; bases unmatched to any gene: 9. The CDR3 loop spans 17 amino acids. Germline V lookup: CDR1 SEHNR, CDR2 FQNEAQ (reference sequence). The CDR3 here is CASSLTSGRVWADEQYF. In nucleotides, the CDR3 is TGTGCCAGCAGCTTGACTAGCGGGAGGGTATGGGCAGACGAGCAGTACTTC.

This chain links TRBV5-1 with TRBJ2-7, with a tentative D call TRBD1 (6 bases). Germline V lookup: CDR1 SGHRS, CDR2 YFSETQ. This CDR3 is built from 17 residues. V was clipped by 1 base and J by 3 bases, with 20 bases between them. The chain's CDR3 is CASSLLGTLGTGYEQYF. Written as DNA, the CDR3 is TGCGCCAGCAGCTTGTTGGGGACATTGGGAACCGGCTACGAGCAGTACTTC.

The V and J genes are TRBV2 and TRBJ2-3; 10 nucleotides match TRBD2. V was pared by 8 bases and J by 5 bases, with 10 bases of the junction left unmatched. Germline CDR1 and CDR2: SNHLY and FYNNEI. The CDR3 is 15 residues long. For the CDR3, the DNA is TGTGCCAGCGACCTCCTAGCGGGAGAGGGAGATACGCAGTATTTT. Its translation is CASDLLAGEGDTQYF.

This clone was seen only a few times. The chain recombines TRBV2 with TRBJ2-2; D may be TRBD2 (5 bases). V dropped 7 bases and J dropped 0 bases, with 12 bases sitting between them. Per the germline V gene, CDR1 is SNHLY and CDR2 is FYNNEI. The CDR3 runs to 15 residues. The CDR3 reads CASTSGFTNTGELFF. The CDR3 nucleotides read TGTGCCAGCACGAGCGGATTTACGAACACCGGGGAGCTGTTTTTT.

The chain couples TRBV7-9 to TRBJ1-1, with 8 nucleotides matching TRBD1. The J segment lost 7 bases and the V segment lost 1 base, leaving 14 bases of the junction unmatched. Germline assignment: CDR1 SEHNR and CDR2 FQNEAQ (reference sequence). The CDR3 covers 17 residues. In DNA, the CDR3 is TGTGCCAGCAGCTTAGGACACAGAACAGGGGGAGACGATGAAGCTTTCTTT. Protein sequence: CASSLGHRTGGDDEAFF.

The gene calls are TRBV5-4 and TRBJ1-2; the D gene is possibly TRBD1 (6 bases). The length of the CDR3 is 15 residues. CDR1 SGHNT and CDR2 YYREEE come from the germline V gene (reference sequence). V lost 4 bases and J 7 bases, leaving 20 bases between the germline ends. DNA of the CDR3: TGTGCCAGCAGCGCAAGCGTACAGGGTGGATCTGGCTACACCTTC. It codes for CASSASVQGGSGYTF.

In this sample, this clone turned up a few times. V is TRBV19 and J is TRBJ2-3; D is perhaps TRBD2 (5 bases). V gave up 4 bases and J gave up 4 bases, with 15 bases separating them. The CDR3 runs to 15 residues. Germline values: CDR1 LNHDA, CDR2 SQIVND (reference sequence). The CDR3 protein is CASSSRELSADTQYF. For the CDR3, the DNA is TGTGCCAGTAGTAGTCGGGAACTAAGTGCAGATACGCAGTATTTT.

The V call is TRBV5-5, the J call TRBJ2-5; D might be TRBD2 (6 bases). This CDR3 region has 13 residues. Germline loops: CDR1 SGHKS, CDR2 YYEKEE (reference sequence). V lost 4 bases to trimming and J lost 4 bases, with 11 bases between them. CDR3 sequence: CASSPGGLETQYF. CDR3 nucleotide sequence: TGTGCCAGCAGCCCTGGAGGGTTAGAGACCCAGTACTTC.

V and J are TRBV14 and TRBJ2-1; 15 bases match TRBD2. V was clipped by 4 bases and J by 2 bases; unmatched bases: 9. CDR3 size: 19 residues. In germline, CDR1 is SGHDN, CDR2 FVKESK. In nucleotides, the CDR3 is TGTGCCAGCAGCCCCCTGGGACTAGCGGGAGGACGAACCTACAATGAGCAGTTCTTC. This gives the protein CASSPLGLAGGRTYNEQFF.

The chain is built from TRBV19 and TRBJ1-2; maybe TRBD1 (5 bases). Germline CDR1 is LNHDA and CDR2 is SQIVND (reference sequence). Trimming removed 4 bases at V and 4 bases at J, with 16 bases between. The CDR3 extends over 15 amino acids. This CDR3 is CASSTGKGGAYGYTF. CDR3 sequence (DNA): TGTGCCAGTAGTACAGGGAAAGGAGGGGCCTATGGCTACACCTTC.